The next 28 T cell receptor beta chains were all read from a single sample in a study of Ad26.COV2.S vaccination and SARS-CoV-2 variants. Measured with immunoSEQ multiplex PCR; TCRdb has only the in-frame clones, and not every one. The data show some 270,000 clones, 87% seen once. Regarding treatment: approximately 18 received Ad26.COV2.S at low or high dose, single or two shots; about 5 received placebo; per-sample allocation not given. Sampling happened 63 days after the first vaccine or placebo injection. Material: peripheral blood, obtained in a trial of Ad26.COV2.S vaccine versus placebo. These receptors originate from a person aged 18 to 65 who received the Ad26.COV2.S COVID-19 vaccine or a placebo.

As DNA, the CDR3 is TGTGCCAGCAGCTTAGACGGTTGGGGGCAAGAGACCCAGTACTTC. Encoded protein: CASSLDGWGQETQYF. The chain couples TRBV7-2 to TRBJ2-5; D tentatively reads TRBD1 or TRBD2 (5 bases each). The V gene's germline CDR1 is SGHTA and CDR2 FQGNSA. The V end was cut by 1 base, the J end by 2 bases, with 11 bases between. The CDR3 extends over 15 amino acids. The variable domain in full, with the rest retrieved from reference TRBV7-2 and TRBJ2-5, is GAGVSQSPSNKVTEKGKDVELRCDPISGHTALYWYRQSLGQGLEFLIYFQGNSAPDKSGLPSDRFSAERTGGSVSTLTIQRTQQEDSAVYLCASSLDGWGQETQYFGPGTRLLVL.

CDR3 sequence reads: CASSAGPVNQPQHF. The CDR3 DNA is TGTGCCAGCAGCGCGGGACCCGTCAATCAGCCCCAGCATTTT. This sequence joins TRBV7-9 and TRBJ1-5, with D perhaps TRBD1 (5 bases). Germline V gene sequence: CDR1 SEHNR, CDR2 FQNEAQ (reference sequence). The CDR3 length is 14 residues. The V end lost 5 bases, the J end lost 3 bases, and 11 bases lay between the germline ends.

This sequence joins TRBV7-8 and TRBJ2-3; 7 bases match TRBD2. J lost 0 bases, V lost 1 base, and 7 bases had no gene match. CDR3 length equals 17 residues. CDR1 is SGHVS, CDR2 FQNEAQ, per germline. This CDR3 is CASSLGPGTTSTDTQYF. The CDR3 nucleotides are TGTGCCAGCAGCTTAGGCCCAGGGACTACTAGCACAGATACGCAGTATTTT.

The V call is TRBV9, the J call TRBJ2-2, with D tentatively TRBD2 (6 bases). The CDR3 contains 15 residues. Germline V lookup: CDR1 SGDLS, CDR2 YYNGEE. V lost 4 bases to trimming and J lost 7 bases, with 17 bases between them. The CDR3 loop is CASSPSLTSYGELFF. The CDR3, as DNA: TGTGCCAGCAGCCCATCCCTGACTAGTTACGGGGAGCTGTTTTTT.

This chain uses TRBV5-1 with TRBJ1-2; D remains ambiguous. The CDR3 length is 14 residues. Trimming shortened V by 0 bases and J by 2 bases, and 8 bases separated the two germline ends. Germline V gene data show CDR1 as SGHRS and CDR2 as YFSETQ. CDR3 loop: CASSLGGRNYGYTF. As DNA, the CDR3 is TGCGCCAGCAGCTTGGGCGGTCGCAACTATGGCTACACCTTC.

This clone has just a few counts. The rearrangement uses TRBV7-2 and TRBJ2-3; D gene uncertain. The CDR3 extends over 14 amino acids. Germline CDR1 is SGHTA and CDR2 is FQGNSA. V was trimmed by 6 bases and J by 1 base, leaving 11 bases between them. CDR3 amino acids: CASRPPGGTDTQYF. DNA for the CDR3: TGTGCCAGCAGACCCCCGGGCGGCACAGATACGCAGTATTTT.

The chain is built from TRBV5-1 and TRBJ1-4, with 8 bases lining up with TRBD1. Germline trimming cut 5 bases from V and 3 bases from J; bases unmatched to any gene: 6. Germline V lookup: CDR1 SGHRS, CDR2 YFSETQ. This CDR3 is 15 amino acids long. In DNA, the CDR3 is TGCGCCAGCAGTGCAGGGGGCTTATCTAATGAAAAACTGTTTTTT. It specifies CASSAGGLSNEKLFF.

This chain uses TRBV11-2 with TRBJ2-2, with D possibly being TRBD1 (6 bases). V was clipped by 7 bases and J by 7 bases, with 22 bases between them. This CDR3 has 16 amino acids. Germline loops: CDR1 SGHAT, CDR2 FQNNGV. DNA of the CDR3: TGTGCCAGCACCATACGATCCGGGACATATGACGGGGAGCTGTTTTTT. Residues: CASTIRSGTYDGELFF.

The chain carries TRBV6-5 and TRBJ2-7; D may be TRBD2 (6 bases). V dropped 0 bases and J dropped 4 bases, with 16 bases sitting between them. The CDR3 spans 16 residues. Germline CDR1 reads MNHEY; CDR2 reads SVGAGI. CDR3 loop: CASSYSQDPGGYEQYF. CDR3 coding DNA: TGTGCCAGCAGTTACTCCCAGGACCCCGGGGGATACGAGCAGTACTTC.

This sequence joins TRBV9 and TRBJ1-2; TRBD1 agrees at 8 bases. Trimming cost V 2 bases and J 1 base; bases outside gene matches: 10. CDR1 and CDR2 from the germline V gene are SGDLS and YYNGEE. This CDR3 has 17 amino acids. CDR3 loop: CASSVGHYRGGNYGYTF. The CDR3 region has the DNA TGTGCCAGCAGCGTCGGCCACTACAGGGGGGGTAACTATGGCTACACCTTC.

CDR3 bases: TGTGCCTGGAGTGTCATCACAGGGCGAAATACGCAGTATTTT. It encodes CAWSVITGRNTQYF. The chain has TRBV30 and TRBJ2-3; a weak D match, TRBD1 (6 bases). The germline V gene has CDR1 GTSNPN and CDR2 SVGIG (reference sequence). The CDR3 sequence is 14 residues long. The V end was cut by 0 bases, the J end by 7 bases, with 14 bases between.

The rearrangement links TRBV5-1 to TRBJ2-2; the match to TRBD2 covers 10 bases. This CDR3 is built from 14 residues. The V and J ends lost 6 bases and 7 bases, in that order; junction bases with no gene match: 6. Germline CDR1 and CDR2: SGHRS and YFSETQ. CDR3: CASTPAGGIGELFF. CDR3 coding DNA: TGCGCCAGCACGCCAGCGGGGGGGATCGGGGAGCTGTTTTTT.

V gene TRBV4-2 combines with J gene TRBJ2-1, with D tentatively TRBD1 or TRBD2 (5 bases each). The V end was cut by 0 bases, the J end by 9 bases, with 27 bases between. Germline CDR1 and CDR2: LGHNA and YNFKEQ. There are 19 residues in the CDR3. CDR3 sequence reads: CASSQDLKFLGPPRSEQFF. The CDR3 DNA sequence: TGTGCCAGCAGCCAAGATTTAAAGTTTTTGGGACCCCCCCGGAGTGAGCAGTTCTTC.

The chain uses TRBV19 and TRBJ1-2; no firm D call. The V gene's germline CDR1 is LNHDA and CDR2 SQIVND (reference sequence). The V gene lost 0 bases and the J gene lost 8 bases, with 10 bases spanning the gap. This CDR3 region has 13 residues. The CDR3 reads CASSIDLARGYTF. The CDR3 DNA sequence: TGTGCCAGTAGTATAGATCTTGCGCGGGGCTACACCTTC.

This chain links TRBV6-1 with TRBJ2-1, with TRBD2 matching over 15 bases. The length of the CDR3 is 16 residues. V shed 4 bases and J 7 bases; nucleotides not matched to a gene: 5. Germline-derived CDR1 and CDR2 are MNHNS and SASEGT. The DNA of the CDR3 is TGTGCCAGCAGTGCAACCGGGACTAGCGGGAGGAATGAGCAGTTCTTC. Translating it yields CASSATGTSGRNEQFF.

The chain employs TRBV12-3 or TRBV12-4 and TRBJ2-7, with D tentatively TRBD1 or TRBD2 (5 bases each). V was trimmed by 3 bases and J by 6 bases, leaving 12 bases between them. CDR3 size: 13 residues. CDR3 sequence reads: CASSFSTGLEQYF. The CDR3 region has the DNA TGTGCCAGCAGTTTTTCTACAGGACTCGAGCAGTACTTC.

This chain connects TRBV30 to TRBJ2-3; 9 bases are a match to TRBD2. The V segment lost 7 bases and the J segment 3 bases; nucleotides outside the gene matches: 8. The CDR3 covers 14 residues. Looked up from germline, CDR1 is GTSNPN and CDR2 is SVGIG (reference sequence). CDR3 bases: TGTGCCTCTGGGCTAGCGGGACGGACAGATACGCAGTATTTT. This encodes CASGLAGRTDTQYF. The whole variable domain, remainder taken from reference TRBV30 and TRBJ2-3, is SQTIHQWPATLVQPVGSPLSLECTVEGTSNPNLYWYRQAAGRGLQLLFYSVGIGQISSEVPQNLSASRPQDRQFILSSKKLLLSDSGFYLCASGLAGRTDTQYFGPGTRLTVL.

The table lists this clone with a count of one. The CDR3 reads CASSSGTSGRASVNEQFF. The CDR3 DNA reads TGTGCCAGCAGTTCCGGGACTAGCGGGAGGGCCTCCGTAAATGAGCAGTTCTTC. This chain connects TRBV6-2 or TRBV6-3 to TRBJ2-1; 16 positions match TRBD2. CDR3 length: 18 residues. Unmatched junction bases numbered 10, after V lost 4 bases and J lost 7 bases. Germline CDR1 MNHEY, CDR2 SVGEGT.

The rearrangement joins TRBV29-1 to TRBJ2-2; 8 nucleotides agree with TRBD2. Trimming at V came to 4 bases and at J to 5 bases, leaving 9 bases not matched to a gene. The CDR3 has 15 residues. CDR1 SQVTM and CDR2 ANQGSEA come from the germline V gene. The CDR3 DNA is TGCAGCGTTGTGGTAGCGGGACCCGAAACCGGGGAGCTGTTTTTT. This gives the protein CSVVVAGPETGELFF.

The V gene is TRBV5-4, the J gene TRBJ1-4; weak D call: TRBD1 (5 bases). V lost 4 bases to trimming and J lost 11 bases, with 21 bases between them. Germline-derived CDR1 and CDR2 are SGHNT and YYREEE (reference sequence). This CDR3 is 15 amino acids long. Written as DNA, the CDR3 is TGTGCCAGCAGCCAGAGGCTGGGGCAGGGAGGGAAACTGTTTTTT. This gives the protein CASSQRLGQGGKLFF.

The rearrangement links TRBV19 to TRBJ1-1; no reliable D call. This CDR3 is built from 16 residues. Germline CDR1 LNHDA, CDR2 SQIVND (reference sequence). V was trimmed by 3 bases and J by 0 bases, leaving 14 bases between them. CDR3 nucleotides: TGTGCCAGTAGTATTGGGGATAAGAGATTGAACACTGAAGCTTTCTTT. This translates into CASSIGDKRLNTEAFF.

The rearrangement uses TRBV5-8 and TRBJ2-1; a weak D match, TRBD1 (6 bases). Germline CDR1 is SGHTS and CDR2 is YDEGEE. V was trimmed by 0 bases and J by 7 bases, leaving 11 bases between them. This CDR3 region has 14 residues. CDR3 sequence (DNA): TGTGCCAGCAGCTTGGAACAGGGCGGGAATGAGCAGTTCTTC. Translation gives CASSLEQGGNEQFF.

The chain couples TRBV6-2 or TRBV6-3 to TRBJ2-4; no firm D call. Germline CDR1 and CDR2: MNHEY and SVGEGT. Trimming shortened V by 0 bases and J by 0 bases, and 9 bases separated the two germline ends. The CDR3 length is 16 residues. The CDR3 bases are TGTGCCAGCAGTTACTCGATGTTGGGAGCCAAAAACATTCAGTACTTC. Protein sequence: CASSYSMLGAKNIQYF.

The V gene is TRBV19, the J gene TRBJ1-2, with unresolved D. V lost 0 bases, J lost 1 base, and 9 bases lay in between. This CDR3 is 15 amino acids long. The germline V gene has CDR1 LNHDA and CDR2 SQIVND (reference sequence). CDR3 nucleotide sequence: TGTGCCAGTAGTATAGATCTCAGGATTAACTATGGCTACACCTTC. Encoded protein: CASSIDLRINYGYTF.

This clone is a singleton in its sample. This chain uses TRBV9 with TRBJ2-3; perhaps D is TRBD1 or TRBD2 (5 bases each). The germline CDR1 and CDR2 sequences are SGDLS and YYNGEE. This CDR3 is 13 amino acids long. The germline V and J ends were trimmed by 1 base and 6 bases, with 9 bases remaining between them. The CDR3 DNA reads TGTGCCAGCAGCGTACTCGAGGGGGATACGCAGTATTTT. Its protein product is CASSVLEGDTQYF.

The chain combines TRBV5-1 with TRBJ1-1; tentatively, D is TRBD1 (5 bases). From germline, CDR1 is SGHRS and CDR2 YFSETQ. Deletions cut 5 bases from V and 4 bases from J, with 18 bases between. The CDR3 has 15 residues. CDR3 in amino acids: CASRSSFSGSTEAFF. The CDR3, as DNA: TGCGCCAGCAGGTCCTCCTTTTCAGGGTCCACTGAAGCTTTCTTT.

The chain recombines TRBV5-1 with TRBJ1-2; D possibly corresponds to TRBD1 (6 bases). Trimming removed 0 bases from V and 4 bases from J, with 10 bases in between. This CDR3 is built from 14 residues. Germline values: CDR1 SGHRS, CDR2 YFSETQ. The CDR3 spells CASSLASGAYGYTF. Here the CDR3 DNA reads TGCGCCAGCAGCTTGGCGTCAGGGGCCTATGGCTACACCTTC.

V and J are TRBV10-1 and TRBJ1-3, with D tentatively TRBD1 (5 bases). The V end lost 0 bases, the J end lost 0 bases, and 24 bases lay between the germline ends. This CDR3 comprises 21 residues. Germline values: CDR1 WNHNN, CDR2 SYGVQD (reference sequence). DNA for the CDR3: TGCGCCAGCAGTGAGTCCCTACGCCGGGACGGAGGAATTCTCTCTGGAAACACCATATATTTT. Encoded protein: CASSESLRRDGGILSGNTIYF.